The 22 T cell receptor beta chains listed next were all sequenced from one sample in a study of beta chain features in type 1 diabetes. Expressed TCRB transcripts got sequenced, as all isolated RNA was reverse transcribed. Measured with immunoSEQ multiplex PCR; TCRdb has only the in-frame clones, and not every one. Of over 100,000 clones listed, about 40% are singletons. The material sequenced was stem cell memory CD4+ T cells from blood. The receptor set was obtained from a young woman in good health.

The V and J genes are TRBV7-2 and TRBJ2-7, with 7 bases identical to TRBD2. The germline gives CDR1 SGHTA, CDR2 FQGNSA. The V and J ends lost 3 bases and 2 bases, in that order; junction bases with no gene match: 7. CDR3 length: 15 amino acids. The CDR3 DNA follows: TGTGCCAGCAGCTTTAATCCGGGAGGCACCTACGAGCAGTACTTC. This gives the protein CASSFNPGGTYEQYF.

The chain recombines TRBV21-1 with TRBJ1-2; TRBD1 reflects the table's D call only, with no check against the DNA. TRBV21-1 is a listed pseudogene. This CDR3 has 13 amino acids. The CDR3 region has the DNA TGTGCCAGCAGCAGGGGCTCTAACTATGGCTACACCTTC. Translation gives CASSRGSNYGYTF.

The chain is built from TRBV15 and TRBJ1-5; no reliable D call. V was pared by 1 base and J by 1 base, with 11 bases between. Germline V CDR1 and CDR2: LNHNV, YYDKDF (reference sequence). The CDR3 covers 16 residues. The CDR3 loop is CATSRGTGTSNQPQHF. CDR3 coding DNA: TGTGCCACCAGCAGAGGGACGGGAACAAGCAATCAGCCCCAGCATTTT.

This clone came up a few times. The chain links TRBV5-1 to TRBJ2-7; TRBD2 matches 14 bases. The CDR3 loop spans 17 amino acids. In germline, CDR1 is SGHRS, CDR2 YFSETQ. After removal of 3 bases from V and 6 bases from J, the junction contained 11 bases not matched to a gene. CDR3 in DNA: TGCGCCAGCAGCTATTCGGGACTAGCGGGAGAATCCGGCGAGCAGTACTTC. Translation: CASSYSGLAGESGEQYF.

This clone was seen more than once but under ten times. V is TRBV2 and J is TRBJ2-5; the match to TRBD2 covers 12 bases. The length of the CDR3 is 17 residues. CDR1 is SNHLY, CDR2 FYNNEI, per germline. The ends lost 8 bases at V and 7 bases at J; junction bases unmatched: 17. The CDR3 coding sequence is TGTGCCAGCCGATTCGGACTAGCGGGACAGAGACTAGGGACCCAGTACTTC. It is translated as CASRFGLAGQRLGTQYF.

The chain combines TRBV5-1 with TRBJ1-2; D is undetermined. The CDR3 is made up of 12 amino acids. Trimming shortened V by 4 bases and J by 2 bases, and 6 bases separated the two germline ends. The V gene's germline CDR1 is SGHRS and CDR2 YFSETQ. CDR3 in amino acids: CASSPENYGYTF. Here the CDR3 DNA reads TGCGCCAGCAGCCCAGAAAACTATGGCTACACCTTC. Looking up the rest from reference TRBV5-1 and TRBJ1-2 gives the full variable domain: KAGVTQTPRYLIKTRGQQVTLSCSPISGHRSVSWYQQTPGQGLQFLFEYFSETQRNKGNFPGRFSGRQFSNSRSEMNVSTLELGDSALYLCASSPENYGYTFGSGTRLTVV.

The V gene is TRBV6-5, the J gene TRBJ2-7; the match to TRBD2 covers 7 bases. The V and J ends lost 5 bases and 0 bases, in that order; junction bases with no gene match: 7. The CDR3 is 15 residues long. Germline V CDR1 and CDR2: MNHEY, SVGAGI. CDR3 DNA sequence: TGTGCCAGCAGTCCTAGCGGAGGCTACTCCTACGAGCAGTACTTC. This sequence encodes CASSPSGGYSYEQYF.

This clone was counted only a few times. V usage is TRBV6-5 and J usage is TRBJ2-1, with D possibly TRBD1 on 6 matching bases. This CDR3 is 14 amino acids long. The germline V gene has CDR1 MNHEY and CDR2 SVGAGI. Trimming cost V 6 bases and J 3 bases, with 12 bases left between them. As DNA, the CDR3 is TGTGCCAGCAGCCTACAGGGCGACTACAATGAGCAGTTCTTC. Its protein is CASSLQGDYNEQFF.

CDR3 in amino acids: CATSRETGPYEQYF. The CDR3 region has the DNA TGTGCCACCAGCAGAGAGACAGGGCCCTACGAGCAGTACTTC. The V and J genes are TRBV15 and TRBJ2-7, with TRBD1 matching over 7 bases. The trim removed 0 bases at V and 2 bases at J, leaving 1 base unmatched. This CDR3 contains 14 residues. Germline assignment: CDR1 LNHNV and CDR2 YYDKDF (reference sequence).

The chain couples TRBV19 to TRBJ2-4, with 8 positions matching TRBD1. The germline V gene encodes CDR1 LNHDA and CDR2 SQIVND (reference sequence). The trim removed 0 bases at V and 0 bases at J, leaving 7 bases unmatched. This CDR3 is 18 amino acids long. CDR3 region: CASSIDFQGAVAKNIQYF. The CDR3 nucleotides read TGTGCCAGTAGTATAGATTTTCAGGGGGCCGTAGCCAAAAACATTCAGTACTTC.

This clone was observed a few times. The gene calls are TRBV6-5 and TRBJ2-3, with a tentative D call TRBD2 (7 bases). The length of the CDR3 is 15 residues. Germline assignment: CDR1 MNHEY and CDR2 SVGAGI. Trimming took off 6 bases at V and 1 base at J, with 14 bases between the two ends. The CDR3 sequence is CASRSRGGGTDTQYF. The CDR3 DNA follows: TGTGCCAGCAGAAGCAGGGGAGGGGGCACAGATACGCAGTATTTT.

This clone has more than one count but fewer than ten. The genes are TRBV29-1 and TRBJ2-4, with a tentative D call TRBD2 (7 bases). This CDR3 is 14 amino acids long. Germline V gene sequence: CDR1 SQVTM, CDR2 ANQGSEA. V was shortened by 5 bases and J by 4 bases, with 15 bases between the two germline ends. The DNA of the CDR3 is TGCAGCGTTAAAGGGGGGGGAACTAAAAACATTCAGTACTTC. It specifies CSVKGGGTKNIQYF.

This clone was detected only a few times. This chain links TRBV28 with TRBJ1-1, with D perhaps TRBD1 (5 bases). Germline assignment: CDR1 MDHEN and CDR2 SYDVKM. The V gene lost 6 bases and the J gene lost 8 bases, with 10 bases spanning the gap. CDR3 size: 11 residues. The CDR3 DNA reads as TGTGCCAGCAGCCGACAGAGGGAAGCTTTCTTT. Residues: CASSRQREAFF.

The chain recombines TRBV6-5 with TRBJ2-1, with D tentatively TRBD1 (5 bases). V was clipped by 0 bases and J by 5 bases, with 8 bases between them. The V gene's germline CDR1 is MNHEY and CDR2 SVGAGI. The CDR3 has 14 residues. In nucleotides, the CDR3 is TGTGCCAGCAGTTACTCTCAGGGAAACAATGAGCAGTTCTTC. Amino acids: CASSYSQGNNEQFF.

This rearrangement joins TRBV5-4 to TRBJ2-5; the D is unclear. The CDR3 extends over 15 amino acids. CDR1 SGHNT and CDR2 YYREEE come from the germline V gene (reference sequence). V lost 0 bases and J lost 5, with 14 bases in between. The DNA of the CDR3 is TGTGCCAGCAGCTTGGTGGCTAGTCTTCCGGAGACCCAGTACTTC. Translated: CASSLVASLPETQYF.

The J gene is TRBJ1-1, the V gene TRBV7-9; no clear D gene. The CDR3 consists of 15 residues. Germline CDR1 and CDR2: SEHNR and FQNEAQ (reference sequence). V lost 7 bases, J lost 1 base, and 16 bases lay in between. In DNA, the CDR3 is TGTGCCAGCATCAAGCAAGGACGGGGGAACACTGAAGCTTTCTTT. It yields the protein CASIKQGRGNTEAFF.

The chain employs TRBV9 and TRBJ2-6; TRBD2 is a possible D gene (7 bases). The CDR3 runs 18 residues. Trimming stripped 5 bases from V and 0 bases from J, with 18 bases between. Per germline, CDR1 SGDLS and CDR2 YYNGEE. Written as DNA, the CDR3 is TGTGCCAGCAGGAGGGGGGGGACACACTCCTCTGGGGCCAACGTCCTGACTTTC. Its protein product is CASRRGGTHSSGANVLTF.

The CDR3 reads CASEGHRREAFF. CDR3 nucleotide sequence: TGTGCCAGCGAGGGACACCGGAGGGAAGCTTTCTTT. The chain is built from TRBV6-5 and TRBJ1-1; maybe TRBD1 (6 bases). CDR1 and CDR2 (germline): MNHEY, SVGAGI. This CDR3 region has 12 residues. The ends were cut back, 8 bases at V and 8 bases at J, with 15 bases in the middle.

The rearrangement uses TRBV7-2 and TRBJ2-7, with TRBD2 matching over 13 bases. The CDR3 has 15 residues. Germline assignment: CDR1 SGHTA and CDR2 FQGNSA. V was clipped by 3 bases and J by 6 bases; unmatched bases: 5. CDR3 coding DNA: TGTGCCAGCAGCTTCTCGACTAGCGGGAGGCTCGAGCAGTACTTC. It translates to CASSFSTSGRLEQYF.

This chain links TRBV5-4 with TRBJ2-7, with D tentatively TRBD2 (5 bases). Deletions cut 4 bases from V and 4 bases from J, with 18 bases between. CDR1 SGHNT and CDR2 YYREEE come from the germline V gene (reference sequence). The CDR3 consists of 15 residues. The CDR3 bases are TGTGCCAGCAGCCCCGGGGTAGACCCGTGGTACGAGCAGTACTTC. Translating it yields CASSPGVDPWYEQYF.

This clone has a handful of counts. The sample has other DNA sequences that encode this CDR3 too. The rearrangement joins TRBV5-1 to TRBJ1-1; a possible D gene is TRBD1 (6 bases). Germline V gene data show CDR1 as SGHRS and CDR2 as YFSETQ. CDR3 length equals 14 residues. V lost 0 bases to trimming and J lost 2 bases, with 8 bases between them. CDR3 nucleotide sequence: TGCGCCAGCAGCTTGGGACAGGCCAACACTGAAGCTTTCTTT. Its protein product is CASSLGQANTEAFF.

The chain recombines TRBV27 with TRBJ1-1; TRBD1 might be the D (5 bases). Germline values: CDR1 MNHEY, CDR2 SMNVEV (reference sequence). Trimming pared 2 bases from V and 0 bases from J, leaving 13 bases between. This CDR3 region has 16 residues. CDR3 loop: CASSLGGVRMNTEAFF. CDR3 DNA: TGTGCCAGCAGTTTAGGGGGGGTTCGCATGAACACTGAAGCTTTCTTT.